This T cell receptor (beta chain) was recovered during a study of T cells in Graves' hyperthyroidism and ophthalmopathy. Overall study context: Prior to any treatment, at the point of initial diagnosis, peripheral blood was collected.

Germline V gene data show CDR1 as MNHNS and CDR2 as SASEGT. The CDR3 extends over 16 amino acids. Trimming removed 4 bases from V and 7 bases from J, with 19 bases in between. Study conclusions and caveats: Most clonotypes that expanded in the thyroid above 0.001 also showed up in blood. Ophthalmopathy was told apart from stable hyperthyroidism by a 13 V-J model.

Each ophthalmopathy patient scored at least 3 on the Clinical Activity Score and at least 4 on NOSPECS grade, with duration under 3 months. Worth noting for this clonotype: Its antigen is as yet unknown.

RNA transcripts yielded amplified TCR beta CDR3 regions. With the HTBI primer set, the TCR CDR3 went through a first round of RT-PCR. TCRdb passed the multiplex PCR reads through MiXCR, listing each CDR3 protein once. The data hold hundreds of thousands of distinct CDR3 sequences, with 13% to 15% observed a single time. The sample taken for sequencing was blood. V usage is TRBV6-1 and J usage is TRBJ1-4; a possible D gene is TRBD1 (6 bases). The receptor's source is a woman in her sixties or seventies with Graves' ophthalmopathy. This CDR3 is CASSGQAPPWGEKLFF. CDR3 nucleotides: TGTGCCAGCAGTGGACAGGCACCACCTTGGGGTGAAAAACTGTTTTTT.